Presented here are 6 T cell receptor beta chains from one specimen sequenced in a study of neurological immune-mediated disorders. One entry per CDR3 protein results from TCRdb running MiXCR on the 5' RACE reads. The sample consists of tens of thousands of distinct CDR3 sequences, about 9.4% of them appearing once. Sequences were obtained from PBMCs. The source is a woman younger than 45 with HTLV-1-associated myelopathy (HAM/TSP).

There are many counts of this clonotype. This chain links TRBV7-9 with TRBJ2-1, with a weak D call TRBD2 (5 bases). This CDR3 has 17 residues. Between the trimmed V and J ends, which lost 1 base and 7 bases, there was a span of 20 bases. In germline, CDR1 is SEHNR, CDR2 FQNEAQ (reference sequence). The CDR3 reads CASSLDGVRGILNEQFF. CDR3 nucleotides: TGTGCCAGCAGCTTAGACGGGGTCAGAGGAATCCTAAATGAGCAGTTCTTC.

The table lists this clonotype with many counts. The rearrangement uses TRBV12-3 or TRBV12-4 and TRBJ1-6, with unresolved D. V was pared by 5 bases and J by 4 bases, with 6 bases between. The CDR3 covers 13 residues. CDR3 sequence (DNA): TGTGCCAGCAGTCGGCAGTATAATTCACCCCTCCACTTT. This translates into CASSRQYNSPLHF.

This clonotype was detected ten times or more. This rearrangement joins TRBV12-3 or TRBV12-4 to TRBJ1-2, with 7 bases lining up with TRBD1. This CDR3 comprises 14 residues. Germline trimming cut 6 bases from V and 5 bases from J; bases unmatched to any gene: 9. The CDR3 DNA sequence: TGTGCCAGCAGCCGCACAGGGGTCAATTATGGCTACACCTTC. This sequence encodes CASSRTGVNYGYTF.

This clonotype came up many times. This chain connects TRBV5-5 to TRBJ1-5; tentative D call: TRBD1 (5 bases). The germline V gene encodes CDR1 SGHKS and CDR2 YYEKEE (reference sequence). Deletions cut 3 bases from V and 4 bases from J, with 14 bases between. The CDR3 runs to 15 residues. Written as DNA, the CDR3 is TGTGCCAGCAGCTGGGGGGACGGACTAAATCAGCCCCAGCATTTT. It translates to CASSWGDGLNQPQHF.

This clonotype was counted ten times or more. The chain joins TRBV20-1 to TRBJ2-3; tentatively, D is TRBD2 (6 bases). Trimming removed 0 bases from V and 9 bases from J, with 13 bases in between. The CDR3 is 13 residues long. Germline assignment: CDR1 DFQATT and CDR2 SNEGSKA (reference sequence). The CDR3, as DNA: TGCAGTGCTAGAGAACCCATCCGGGGGACGCAGTATTTT. Translated: CSAREPIRGTQYF.

This clonotype showed up just a few times. The gene calls are TRBV20-1 and TRBJ2-7; TRBD1 matches 8 bases. The CDR3 covers 15 residues. Germline CDR1 and CDR2: DFQATT and SNEGSKA (reference sequence). V lost 3 bases, J lost 4 bases, and 11 bases stayed unmatched. The CDR3 region has the DNA TGCAGTGCTAGTGGTTCCCGGAACAGGGGGTACGAGCAGTACTTC. Its protein is CSASGSRNRGYEQYF.